This TCR beta chain was retrieved from a study of radiotherapy plus CTLA-4 blockade in lung cancer. Generated by immunoSEQ multiplex PCR, the TCRdb table keeps only in-frame clones and is missing some. The table has around 100,000 clones, 81% seen once; the top ten hold around 3.3%. This CDR3 is 13 amino acids long. In germline, CDR1 is SNHLY, CDR2 FYNNEI. V was trimmed by 3 bases and J by 9 bases, leaving 12 bases between them. The TCR was taken from a human donor with non-small cell lung cancer that progressed on radiotherapy plus ipilimumab. Some clones in this sample may be carry-over from other donors' samples. The rearrangement links TRBV2 to TRBJ2-4; possibly TRBD2 for D (6 bases). The source material was peripheral blood, sampled from a patient treated with radiotherapy plus ipilimumab. The CDR3 loop reads CASSEEGIGIQYF. The CDR3 DNA follows: TGTGCCAGCAGTGAGGAGGGGATAGGCATTCAGTACTTC.